Each of the 23 T cell receptor beta chains below was sequenced from the same sample in a study of blood T cells in healthy people across ages. Using a J-beta primer mix together with a sample-barcoded 5' primer, a second PCR was run for about 7 to 12 cycles. Each CDR3 protein is one row after TCRdb ran MiXCR on the 5' RACE reads. The sample holds around 1,100,000 distinct CDR3 sequences; 30% to 40% are singletons and the top ten take roughly 13%. Sequencing input: blood. These receptor sequences come from a man younger than 35 in good health.

V and J are TRBV12-3 or TRBV12-4 and TRBJ1-1, with D maybe TRBD1 (6 bases). V was trimmed by 7 bases and J by 3 bases, leaving 15 bases between them. This CDR3 is 14 amino acids long. CDR3: CASTHRVLDTEAFF. CDR3 bases: TGTGCCAGCACTCACAGGGTCCTGGACACTGAAGCTTTCTTT.

The J gene is TRBJ2-1, the V gene TRBV6-2 or TRBV6-3; D is unresolved. The CDR3 extends over 14 amino acids. Trimming took 6 bases from V and 0 from J, leaving 9 bases between them. Germline loops: CDR1 MNHEY, CDR2 SVGEGT. The CDR3 nucleotides are TGTGCCAGCAGCCCTACAAGCTCCTACAATGAGCAGTTCTTC. It encodes CASSPTSSYNEQFF.

This chain connects TRBV5-1 to TRBJ2-3; TRBD2 agrees at 8 bases. The CDR3 sequence is 14 residues long. Germline CDR1 is SGHRS and CDR2 is YFSETQ. J lost 5 bases, V lost 6 bases, and 8 bases had no gene match. Here the CDR3 DNA reads TGCGCCAGCACCTCGGGACTAGTAGTAGATACGCAGTATTTT. This gives the protein CASTSGLVVDTQYF.

The chain combines TRBV11-1 with TRBJ2-1; 9 positions agree with TRBD2. Germline-derived CDR1 and CDR2 are SGHAT and FQDESV (reference sequence). J was trimmed by 10 bases and V by 0 bases; bases with no gene match: 7. The CDR3 length is 15 residues. CDR3 nucleotide sequence: TGTGCCAGCAGCTTAGCCGGGGGACTAGCCAGGGAGCAGTTCTTC. It is translated as CASSLAGGLAREQFF.

This clonotype appeared a few times. The chain uses TRBV5-1 and TRBJ1-2; the D is unclear. This CDR3 is 14 amino acids long. CDR1 and CDR2 (germline): SGHRS, YFSETQ. V gave up 0 bases and J gave up 0 bases, with 6 bases separating them. CDR3 nucleotide sequence: TGCGCCAGCAGCTTGGCCTCCACTAACTATGGCTACACCTTC. This translates into CASSLASTNYGYTF.

This clonotype has more than one count but fewer than ten. The genes are TRBV12-3 or TRBV12-4 and TRBJ1-4, with unresolved D. V was pared by 5 bases and J by 0 bases, with 7 bases between. The CDR3 is 14 amino acids. The CDR3, as DNA: TGTGCCAGCAGTAGATCTGCAACTAATGAAAAACTGTTTTTT. Encoded protein: CASSRSATNEKLFF.

The chain employs TRBV6-1 and TRBJ1-2; D unclear. The CDR3 sequence is 14 residues long. Germline V CDR1 and CDR2: MNHNS, SASEGT. V was shortened by 2 bases and J by 4 bases, with 11 bases between the two germline ends. The CDR3 DNA follows: TGTGCCAGCAGTGAAATGGTAGGGATCTATGGCTACACCTTC. This encodes CASSEMVGIYGYTF.

On this clonotype itself: Possible read error: a much larger clone is one base away. The chain carries TRBV6-5 and TRBJ2-5, with D unclear. V gave up 2 bases and J gave up 11 bases, with 9 bases separating them. Germline V gene lookup returns CDR1 MNHEY and CDR2 SVGAGI. The CDR3 totals 11 residues. The DNA of the CDR3 is TGTGCCAGCAGTTACCAGAGAGAGCAGTACTTC. It codes for CASSYQREQYF.

The rearrangement links TRBV3-1 to TRBJ2-2; TRBD2 agrees at 7 bases. Per germline, CDR1 LGHDT and CDR2 YNNKEL (reference sequence). The CDR3 extends over 18 amino acids. V was clipped by 4 bases and J by 2 bases; unmatched bases: 13. The CDR3 nucleotides are TGTGCCAGCAGCCTTTCCGTCGGCCTAGCGGTTAACACCGGGGAGCTGTTTTTT. Residues: CASSLSVGLAVNTGELFF.

This clonotype was recorded at least ten times. The rearrangement joins TRBV4-1 to TRBJ2-3; the D is unclear. This CDR3 region has 12 residues. Trimming took off 3 bases at V and 5 bases at J, with 6 bases between the two ends. Germline V gene data show CDR1 as MGHRA and CDR2 as YSYEKL. CDR3 in amino acids: CASSHTVDTQYF. CDR3 in DNA: TGCGCCAGCAGCCATACAGTAGATACGCAGTATTTT.

The V and J genes are TRBV5-1 and TRBJ2-7; D is possibly TRBD2 (5 bases). CDR1 and CDR2 (germline): SGHRS, YFSETQ. The CDR3 is 14 residues long. Trimming pared 0 bases from V and 7 bases from J, leaving 14 bases between. The CDR3 coding sequence is TGCGCCAGCAGCTTGGTAGCGTCCTACAATGAGCAGTACTTC. Translating gives CASSLVASYNEQYF.

This chain links TRBV6-2 or TRBV6-3 with TRBJ1-2, with 11 bases lining up with TRBD1. V lost 7 bases to trimming and J lost 10 bases; unmatched junction nucleotides: 14. Looked up from germline, CDR1 is MNHEY and CDR2 is SVGEGT. This CDR3 is 15 amino acids long. The CDR3 sequence: CASNRRTGQGDYYTF. The DNA for the CDR3 is TGTGCCAGCAACCGACGTACGGGACAGGGGGATTACTACACCTTC.

The V call is TRBV5-1, the J call TRBJ2-1; D perhaps matches TRBD2 (5 bases). V was pared by 5 bases and J by 7 bases, with 10 bases between. In germline, CDR1 is SGHRS, CDR2 YFSETQ. The CDR3 totals 12 residues. The CDR3 here is CASRASYNEQFF. The CDR3, as DNA: TGCGCCAGCAGGGCTAGCTATAATGAGCAGTTCTTC.

This clonotype was recorded a few times. The rearrangement links TRBV19 to TRBJ2-3; D not certain. CDR1 is LNHDA, CDR2 SQIVND, per germline (reference sequence). The V end was cut by 10 bases, the J end by 6 bases, with 11 bases between. The CDR3 is 11 amino acids. The CDR3 DNA sequence: TGTGCCACCCAGGTGGGCGATACGCAGTATTTT. Protein: CATQVGDTQYF.

This clonotype occurred a few times. V is TRBV10-3 and J is TRBJ2-5, with TRBD2 identical over 8 bases. The ends lost 7 bases at V and 11 bases at J; junction bases unmatched: 15. Germline V gene lookup returns CDR1 ENHRY and CDR2 SYGVKD. This CDR3 is built from 14 residues. CDR3 sequence (DNA): TGTGCCATCAACCCGGGGGGGCCTGGAGATGAGCAGTACTTC. Protein sequence: CAINPGGPGDEQYF.

The rearrangement uses TRBV4-3 and TRBJ2-3; TRBD2 might be the D (6 bases). Germline V CDR1 and CDR2: LGHNA, YSLEER. V gave up 5 bases and J gave up 0 bases, with 12 bases separating them. This CDR3 contains 15 residues. CDR3 DNA sequence: TGCGCCAGCAGCACTAGCTGGGCTAGCACAGATACGCAGTATTTT. Translation gives CASSTSWASTDTQYF.

A few counts support this clonotype. The J gene is TRBJ2-3, the V gene TRBV5-1, with 12 positions matching TRBD2. V dropped 4 bases and J dropped 3; count of bases not matched to a gene: 9. The germline gives CDR1 SGHRS, CDR2 YFSETQ. This CDR3 region has 17 residues. The CDR3 bases are TGCGCCAGCAGCATTGCTAGCGGGGGGGGATTTACAGATACGCAGTATTTT. Translated: CASSIASGGGFTDTQYF.

Only one count was recorded for this clonotype. The chain has TRBV20-1 and TRBJ1-3, with a possible D match to TRBD1 (5 bases). With 5 bases removed from V and 6 bases from J, the gap between germline ends came to 20 bases. The CDR3 is made up of 15 amino acids. Germline V gene data show CDR1 as DFQATT and CDR2 as SNEGSKA (reference sequence). CDR3 sequence (DNA): TGCAGTGCTTCCCAGGGTTTCTCGAACCTAAACACCATATATTTT. This sequence encodes CSASQGFSNLNTIYF.

Ten or more counts support this clonotype. The J gene is TRBJ2-7, the V gene TRBV6-6; TRBD2 aligns across 7 bases. V shed 5 bases and J 9 bases; nucleotides not matched to a gene: 10. Germline-derived CDR1 and CDR2 are MNHNY and SVGAGI (reference sequence). This CDR3 is 13 amino acids long. The CDR3 loop is CASSLTSQTGQYF. The CDR3 bases are TGTGCCAGCAGTCTGACTAGCCAAACCGGGCAGTACTTC.

This clonotype appeared once. This chain joins TRBV14 and TRBJ2-7; TRBD2 aligns across 10 bases. CDR1 SGHDN and CDR2 FVKESK come from the germline V gene. The V and J ends lost 1 base and 7 bases, in that order; junction bases with no gene match: 10. This CDR3 region has 16 residues. The CDR3 DNA follows: TGTGCCAGCAGCCAAGGTAGCGGGGGGCCCTACAATGAGCAGTACTTC. Translation gives CASSQGSGGPYNEQYF.

This rearrangement joins TRBV12-3 or TRBV12-4 to TRBJ1-1; no firm D call. V lost 3 bases and J lost 11, with 22 bases in between. The CDR3 consists of 15 residues. The CDR3 DNA reads as TGTGCCAGCAGTTTCCAACCGAGCCGGGCCTTTTACGCTTTCTTT. It is translated as CASSFQPSRAFYAFF.

The CDR3 DNA sequence: TGTGCCAGCAGCCGACAGGGGGTTATTGAGCAGTACTTC. Residues: CASSRQGVIEQYF. The V gene is TRBV3-1, the J gene TRBJ2-7; 9 bases align to TRBD1. From germline, CDR1 is LGHDT and CDR2 YNNKEL (reference sequence). The CDR3 sequence is 13 residues long. V gave up 4 bases and J gave up 7 bases; unmatched junction bases: 5.

CDR3 residues: CASSQERVTVYGYTF. The CDR3 nucleotides read TGCGCCAGCAGCCAAGAGCGTGTGACCGTCTATGGCTACACCTTC. The V call is TRBV4-1, the J call TRBJ1-2; D gene ambiguous. The CDR3 spans 15 residues. CDR1 is MGHRA, CDR2 YSYEKL, per germline. V dropped 0 bases and J dropped 4 bases, with 12 bases sitting between them.